This TCR beta chain was obtained from a study of T cell responses to AZD1222 COVID-19 vaccine. Notes on the study in general: A reported finding is that nearly half of spike-specific TCRs target unmutated variant regions. Seropositive at baseline were only a handful of AZD1222 recipients. The sample set comprised mostly white British donors with more females, and clonal diversity was possibly underestimated.

Only in-frame clones appear in the TCRdb table, and some are missing; sequencing was by immunoSEQ multiplex PCR. This repertoire shows about 60,000 clones, approximately 85% found once; its top ten account for roughly a fifth. Germline lookup yields CDR1 SGHVS and CDR2 FQNEAQ. The V gene lost 1 base and the J gene lost 6 bases, with 13 bases spanning the gap. The CDR3 spans 15 residues. This clone was recorded only once. Its antigen is as yet unknown. The rearrangement joins TRBV7-8 to TRBJ1-5, with a possible D match to TRBD1 (6 bases). This receptor was identified in an adult in good health. Sequenced material: peripheral blood, taken on day 0 of MenACWY control vaccination. The DNA for the CDR3 is TGTGCCAGCAGCTTAGGATGGGGGGCAGGTCAGCCCCAGCATTTT. Translated, it gives CASSLGWGAGQPQHF.